A selection of T cell receptor beta chains follows, all from one sample in a study of T cells in Graves' hyperthyroidism and ophthalmopathy. TCRdb used MiXCR to reprocess the multiplex PCR reads, holding one entry per CDR3 protein. The sample has approximately 600,000 distinct CDR3 sequences; 13% to 15% are singletons. The sequencing sample was made of blood. The receptor set was obtained from a woman aged 18-29 years with Graves' ophthalmopathy. The CDR3 runs from the conserved cysteine through the conserved F or W. A D gene is named only where the DNA matches it firmly. Size is omitted from some rows. Given values are once, few, many or a class for expanded clones.

clone_size,j_call,v_call,d_call,cdr3_nt,cdr3_aa
few,TRBJ1-1,TRBV27,-,TGTGCCAGCAGCCCCAGCGGGGTCCGTGAAGCTTTCTTT,CASSPSGVREAFF
few,TRBJ2-4,TRBV30,-,TGTGCCTGGAGTGTGGGGGATATGAAGTACTTC,CAWSVGDMKYF
-,TRBJ2-7,TRBV5-1,-,TGCGCCAGCAGCTGGATGTCAGGGTCGGGAAAAGGGTCCTACGAGCAGTACTTC,CASSWMSGSGKGSYEQYF
once,TRBJ2-7,TRBV7-8,-,TGTGCCAGCGGCAAATCGGAGGGGTCGGGGGAGCAGTACTTC,CASGKSEGSGEQYF
-,TRBJ2-7,TRBV3-1,-,TGTGCCAGCAGCCCTTTGGACCGCTCGGAGGGTCACGAGCAGTACTTC,CASSPLDRSEGHEQYF
-,TRBJ1-2,TRBV10-3,-,TGTGCCATCAGTTGGGGGCCAGGCTATGGCTACACCTTC,CAISWGPGYGYTF
many,TRBJ2-1,TRBV3-1,TRBD2,TGTGCCAGCAGCCTCCTAGGGACTAGGTATGTTGAGCAGTTCTTC,CASSLLGTRYVEQFF
many,TRBJ2-1,TRBV2,TRBD2,TGTGCCAGCTGGGGAGGGGCGCTTCTAGCTCGGAATGAGCAGTTCTTC,CASWGGALLARNEQFF
many,TRBJ1-1,TRBV12-3/TRBV12-4,-,TGTGCCAGCAGTTTTGCAGGCACGAGCTCTGAAGCTTTCTTT,CASSFAGTSSEAFF
many,TRBJ1-6,TRBV20-1,-,TGCAGTGCTAGCGCCCGAGAATTGTGGAATTCACCCCTCCACTTT,CSASARELWNSPLHF
-,TRBJ2-1,TRBV6-2/TRBV6-3,-,TGTGCCAGCACCTACGGAGCTAGCAATGAGCAGTTCTTC,CASTYGASNEQFF
many,TRBJ1-1,TRBV30,-,TGTGCCTGGAGTGTTTCGGGGACTCAAGCTTTCTTT,CAWSVSGTQAFF
-,TRBJ2-1,TRBV15,-,TGTGCCACCAGCAGAGATGGGGCAGGAAACTACAATGAGCAGTTCTTC,CATSRDGAGNYNEQFF
few,TRBJ1-1,TRBV19,TRBD1,TGTGCCAGTAGTATCGACAGGGCGGGTGAAGCTTTCTTT,CASSIDRAGEAFF
many,TRBJ1-5,TRBV18,-,TGTGCCAGCTCACCCGAAGGACAGCCCCAGCATTTT,CASSPEGQPQHF
few,TRBJ1-2,TRBV7-9,-,TGTGCCAGCAGCGTAACAGGGATAGCTAACTATGGCTACACCTTC,CASSVTGIANYGYTF